Below, 3 T cell receptor beta chains from the same sample are listed, as sequenced in a study of blood T cell repertoires in COVID-19. TCRdb's copy holds only in-frame clones and misses some; the assay was immunoSEQ multiplex PCR. This table has some 45,000 clones, over 75% appearing once. Sequences were obtained from peripheral blood. The source is a woman older than 75 with acute or convalescent COVID-19.

The rearrangement joins TRBV7-7 to TRBJ1-4; D call uncertain. Germline CDR1 reads SSHAT; CDR2 reads FNYEAQ (reference sequence). V lost 5 bases and J 8 bases, leaving 15 bases between the germline ends. CDR3 length equals 14 residues. As DNA, the CDR3 is TGTGCCAGCAGCCGTCATGGACCGGGAGAAAAACTGTTTTTT. Protein sequence: CASSRHGPGEKLFF.

The V and J genes are TRBV30 and TRBJ1-1; a weak D match, TRBD1 (5 bases). V lost 0 bases and J 4 bases, leaving 15 bases between the germline ends. Germline-derived CDR1 and CDR2 are GTSNPN and SVGIG (reference sequence). The CDR3 covers 15 residues. The CDR3 DNA reads as TGTGCCTGGAGTGTGGCGGAGGGGCTCCCCACTGAAGCTTTCTTT. It specifies CAWSVAEGLPTEAFF.

The chain combines TRBV2 with TRBJ2-7, with D possibly matching TRBD2 (5 bases). Per the germline V gene, CDR1 is SNHLY and CDR2 is FYNNEI. CDR3 length: 16 amino acids. Deletions cut 3 bases from V and 3 bases from J, with 18 bases between. CDR3 sequence: CASSDVSALTRYEQYF. DNA for the CDR3: TGTGCCAGCAGTGATGTTAGCGCGCTAACCCGCTACGAGCAGTACTTC.